Below, 9 T cell receptor beta chains from the same sample are listed, as sequenced in a study of radiation and T cells in renal cell carcinoma (dated by TCRdb to about 2020). What this sample's time point label stands for: blood 4 weeks post-SBRT, at nephrectomy. The sample's treatment or condition label is to be understood as: 15 Gy SBRT to primary tumor, nephrectomy 4 weeks later. The receptor library was made with the immunoSEQ multiplex PCR assay. Drawn from immuneACCESS, this table holds only the in-frame rearrangements with V and J called that TCRdb kept. Clones are partly lost; checked studies trace under half to an unresolved V gene and leave the rest unexplained. This sample holds 150,000 or so clones; roughly nine tenths were observed only once. The ten largest clones represent roughly 12% of the sample. The source material was blood, sampled from a patient whose treatment included radiotherapy and nephrectomy. Receptors originate from a woman in her forties or fifties with renal cell carcinoma.

CDR3 sequence (DNA): TGTGCCAGCAGCTCCATACAGGGGAACACTGAAGCTTTCTTT. Protein sequence: CASSSIQGNTEAFF. The rearrangement links TRBV7-2 to TRBJ1-1; maybe TRBD1 (6 bases). Germline CDR1 is SGHTA and CDR2 is FQGNSA. CDR3 length: 14 amino acids. V lost 4 bases and J 1 base, leaving 10 bases between the germline ends.

As for this clone: The sample contains more than one DNA sequence encoding this CDR3. The genes are TRBV5-4 and TRBJ2-5, with 8 bases fitting TRBD2. Germline CDR1 and CDR2: SGHNT and YYREEE (reference sequence). Unmatched junction bases numbered 2, after V lost 3 bases and J lost 4 bases. This CDR3 is built from 13 residues. CDR3 sequence: CASSSRGGETQYF. CDR3 nucleotide sequence: TGTGCCAGCAGCTCACGGGGGGGAGAGACCCAGTACTTC.

This chain uses TRBV18 with TRBJ2-3, with 8 bases aligning to TRBD2. The CDR3 is 15 amino acids. The germline gives CDR1 KGHSH, CDR2 LQKENI. J gave up 4 bases and V 2 bases, and 5 bases lay outside the gene matches. CDR3 residues: CASSPFSGGSDTQYF. DNA of the CDR3: TGTGCCAGCTCACCATTCAGCGGGGGCTCAGATACGCAGTATTTT.

The chain recombines TRBV4-3 with TRBJ2-1, with D possibly TRBD2 on 6 matching bases. The CDR3 spans 16 residues. V was cut by 5 bases and J by 3 bases, with 17 bases left in between. Germline V CDR1 and CDR2: LGHNA, YSLEER. CDR3 coding DNA: TGCGCCAGCAGCGACCGGGACTCTACGAACTACAATGAGCAGTTCTTC. Translation gives CASSDRDSTNYNEQFF.

V usage is TRBV18 and J usage is TRBJ1-2; weak D call: TRBD1 (6 bases). CDR1 and CDR2 from the germline V gene are KGHSH and LQKENI. Trimming took off 6 bases at V and 7 bases at J, with 18 bases between the two ends. CDR3 length equals 14 residues. CDR3 residues: CASSLDGGGPGYTF. The CDR3 DNA reads as TGTGCCAGCTCGCTCGACGGGGGGGGCCCTGGCTACACCTTC.

The chain combines TRBV5-6 with TRBJ2-7; the D call may be TRBD1 or TRBD2 (5 bases each). The CDR3 sequence is 14 residues long. Per the germline V gene, CDR1 is SGHDT and CDR2 is YYEEEE. V was cut by 3 bases and J by 6 bases, with 16 bases left in between. CDR3 amino acids: CASSSVTYGGEQYF. CDR3 nucleotides: TGTGCCAGCAGCTCCGTGACATATGGGGGCGAGCAGTACTTC. Looking up the rest from reference TRBV5-6 and TRBJ2-7 gives the full variable domain: DAGVTQSPTHLIKTRGQQVTLRCSPKSGHDTVSWYQQALGQGPQFIFQYYEEEERQRGNFPDRFSGHQFPNYSSELNVNALLLGDSALYLCASSSVTYGGEQYFGPGTRLTVT.

The chain couples TRBV4-3 to TRBJ2-7, with 7 positions matching TRBD1. This CDR3 region has 16 residues. V gave up 0 bases and J gave up 3 bases; unmatched junction bases: 8. Per the germline V gene, CDR1 is LGHNA and CDR2 is YSLEER. DNA of the CDR3: TGCGCCAGCAGCCAAGACCGGACAGGAAGATACTACGAGCAGTACTTC. As protein: CASSQDRTGRYYEQYF.

CDR3: CASSQGTSGYVNEQFF. In DNA, the CDR3 is TGCGCCAGCAGCCAAGGGACTAGCGGGTATGTTAATGAGCAGTTCTTC. The V gene is TRBV4-3, the J gene TRBJ2-1; 11 nucleotides agree with TRBD2. The CDR3 covers 16 residues. The trim removed 1 base at V and 7 bases at J, leaving 6 bases unmatched. Germline loops: CDR1 LGHNA, CDR2 YSLEER.

This rearrangement joins TRBV4-2 to TRBJ2-6, with D possibly called TRBD1 or TRBD2 (5 bases each). V lost 6 bases, J lost 0 bases, and 18 bases lay in between. There are 18 residues in the CDR3. Per the germline V gene, CDR1 is LGHNA and CDR2 is YNFKEQ. CDR3 DNA: TGTGCCAGCAGATTAACACCGGGACGGAGCTCTGGGGCCAACGTCCTGACTTTC. It translates to CASRLTPGRSSGANVLTF.